The present entry profiles one TCR beta chain with its context. What it recognizes is unknown. The sample comes from a study of cytomegalovirus exposure and HLA in healthy donors. Study-wide points: Indistinguishability led to the exclusion of some V segments, TRBV6-2 and TRBV6-3 included. In vitro confirmation showed three CMV-associated chains to be CMV antigen specific. Analysis was performed later, and it showed HLA-associated TCR beta chains to be more clonally expanded than equally common others.

The trim removed 4 bases at V and 3 bases at J, leaving 3 bases unmatched. The length of the CDR3 is 14 residues. Germline CDR1 is GTSNPN and CDR2 is SVGIG (reference sequence). When sampled, the donors appeared nominally healthy, though they likely had unrecorded immune exposures. It was with 60 Vbeta and 13 Jbeta primers that the PCR ran. Assay: immunoSEQ multiplex PCR; the TCRdb copy retains only in-frame clones and omits some. The sample totals 68,000 or so clones. Sequenced: PBMCs. V usage is TRBV30 and J usage is TRBJ2-2; 9 bases map to TRBD1. This sequence was found in a boy aged 5-17 years in good health and CMV-seronegative. The CDR3 DNA is TGTGCCTGGAAGGGACAGGGATACACCGGGGAGCTGTTTTTT. Its protein is CAWKGQGYTGELFF. Filled out from reference TRBV30 and TRBJ2-2, the complete variable domain reads SQTIHQWPATLVQPVGSPLSLECTVEGTSNPNLYWYRQAAGRGLQLLFYSVGIGQISSEVPQNLSASRPQDRQFILSSKKLLLSDSGFYLCAWKGQGYTGELFFGEGSRLTVL.